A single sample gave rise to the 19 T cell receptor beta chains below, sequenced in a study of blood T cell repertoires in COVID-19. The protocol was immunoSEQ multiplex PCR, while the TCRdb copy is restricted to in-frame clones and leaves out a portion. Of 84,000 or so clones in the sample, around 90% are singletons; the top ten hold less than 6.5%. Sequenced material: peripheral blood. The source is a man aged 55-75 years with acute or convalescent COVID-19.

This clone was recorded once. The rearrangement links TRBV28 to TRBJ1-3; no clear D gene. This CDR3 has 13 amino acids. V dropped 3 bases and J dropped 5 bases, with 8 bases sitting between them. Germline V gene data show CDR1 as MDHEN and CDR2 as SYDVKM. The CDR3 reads CASSLGYRNTIYF. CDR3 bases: TGTGCCAGCAGTTTGGGCTATCGAAACACCATATATTTT.

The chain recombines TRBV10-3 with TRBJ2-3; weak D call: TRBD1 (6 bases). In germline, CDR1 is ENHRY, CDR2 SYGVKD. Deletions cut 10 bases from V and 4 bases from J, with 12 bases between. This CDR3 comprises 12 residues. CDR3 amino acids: CATTGTADTQYF. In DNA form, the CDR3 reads TGTGCCACCACAGGGACGGCAGATACGCAGTATTTT.

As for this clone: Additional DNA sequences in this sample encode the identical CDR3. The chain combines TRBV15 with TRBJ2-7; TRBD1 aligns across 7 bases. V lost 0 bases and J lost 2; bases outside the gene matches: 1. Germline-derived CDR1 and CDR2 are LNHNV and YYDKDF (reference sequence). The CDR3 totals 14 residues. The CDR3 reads CATSRDRGPYEQYF. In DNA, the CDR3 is TGTGCCACCAGCAGAGATAGGGGGCCCTACGAGCAGTACTTC.

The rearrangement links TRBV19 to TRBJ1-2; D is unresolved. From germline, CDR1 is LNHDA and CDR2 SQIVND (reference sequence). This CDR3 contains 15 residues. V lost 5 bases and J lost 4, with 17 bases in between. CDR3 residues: CASSRSTPSGYGYTF. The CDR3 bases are TGTGCCAGTAGTCGATCTACTCCCTCGGGCTATGGCTACACCTTC.

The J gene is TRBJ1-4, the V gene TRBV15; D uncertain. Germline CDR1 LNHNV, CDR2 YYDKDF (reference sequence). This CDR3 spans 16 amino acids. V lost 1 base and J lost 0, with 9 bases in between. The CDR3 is CATSRAPTSTNEKLFF. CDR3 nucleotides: TGTGCCACCAGCAGAGCCCCGACATCAACTAATGAAAAACTGTTTTTT.

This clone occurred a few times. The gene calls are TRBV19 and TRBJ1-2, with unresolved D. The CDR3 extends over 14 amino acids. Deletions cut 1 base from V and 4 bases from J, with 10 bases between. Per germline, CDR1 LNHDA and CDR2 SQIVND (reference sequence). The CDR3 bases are TGTGCCAGTAGTATAGGCGGAAGTGGCTATGGCTACACCTTC. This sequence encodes CASSIGGSGYGYTF.

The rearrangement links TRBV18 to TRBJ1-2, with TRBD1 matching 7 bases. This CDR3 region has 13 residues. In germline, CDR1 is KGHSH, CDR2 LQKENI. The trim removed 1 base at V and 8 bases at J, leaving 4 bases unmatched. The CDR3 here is CASSPQGAPGYTF. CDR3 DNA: TGTGCCAGCTCACCACAGGGGGCGCCCGGCTACACCTTC.

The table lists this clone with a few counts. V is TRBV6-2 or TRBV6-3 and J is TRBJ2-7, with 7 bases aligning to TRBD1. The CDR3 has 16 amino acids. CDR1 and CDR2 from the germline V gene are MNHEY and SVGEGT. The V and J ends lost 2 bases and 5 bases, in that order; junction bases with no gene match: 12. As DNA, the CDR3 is TGTGCCAGCAGTTACCACCTTTACGGGACAGAGGACGAGCAGTACTTC. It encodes CASSYHLYGTEDEQYF.

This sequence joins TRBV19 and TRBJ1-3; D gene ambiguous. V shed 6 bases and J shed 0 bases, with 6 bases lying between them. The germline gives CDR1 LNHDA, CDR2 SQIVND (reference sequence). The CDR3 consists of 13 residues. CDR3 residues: CASSQNSGNTIYF. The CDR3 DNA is TGTGCCAGTAGCCAGAACTCTGGAAACACCATATATTTT. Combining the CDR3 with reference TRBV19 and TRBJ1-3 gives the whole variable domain DGGITQSPKYLFRKEGQNVTLSCEQNLNHDAMYWYRQDPGQGLRLIYYSQIVNDFQKGDIAEGYSVSREKKESFPLTVTSAQKNPTAFYLCASSQNSGNTIYFGEGSWLTVV.

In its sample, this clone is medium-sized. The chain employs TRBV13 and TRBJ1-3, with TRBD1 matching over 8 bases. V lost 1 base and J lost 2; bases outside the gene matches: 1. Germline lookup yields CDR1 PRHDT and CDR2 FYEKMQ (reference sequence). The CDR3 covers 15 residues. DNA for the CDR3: TGTGCCAGCAGCTTAGAGGGACAGGCTGGAAACACCATATATTTT. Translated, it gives CASSLEGQAGNTIYF.

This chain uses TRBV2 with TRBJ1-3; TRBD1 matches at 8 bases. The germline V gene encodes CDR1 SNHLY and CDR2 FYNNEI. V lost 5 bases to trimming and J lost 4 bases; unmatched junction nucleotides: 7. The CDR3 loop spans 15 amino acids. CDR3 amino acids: CASSKDRATGNTIYF. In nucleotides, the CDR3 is TGTGCCAGCAGTAAGGACAGGGCTACGGGAAACACCATATATTTT.

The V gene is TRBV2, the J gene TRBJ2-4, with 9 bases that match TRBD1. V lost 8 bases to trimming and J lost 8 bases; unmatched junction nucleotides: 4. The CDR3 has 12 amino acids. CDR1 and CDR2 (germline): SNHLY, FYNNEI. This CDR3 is CASRTGGDIQYF. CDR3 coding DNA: TGTGCCAGCCGTACAGGGGGCGACATTCAGTACTTC. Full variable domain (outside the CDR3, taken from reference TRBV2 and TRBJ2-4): EPEVTQTPSHQVTQMGQEVILRCVPISNHLYFYWYRQILGQKVEFLVSFYNNEISEKSEIFDDQFSVERPDGSNFTLKIRSTKLEDSAMYFCASRTGGDIQYFGAGTRLSVL.

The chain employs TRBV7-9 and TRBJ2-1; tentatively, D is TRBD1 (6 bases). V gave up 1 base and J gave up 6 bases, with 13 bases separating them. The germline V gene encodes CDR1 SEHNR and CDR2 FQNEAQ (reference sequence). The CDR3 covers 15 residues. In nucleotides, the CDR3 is TGTGCCAGCAGCTTAGTGGGGGCGCAAGGCAATGAGCAGTTCTTC. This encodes CASSLVGAQGNEQFF.

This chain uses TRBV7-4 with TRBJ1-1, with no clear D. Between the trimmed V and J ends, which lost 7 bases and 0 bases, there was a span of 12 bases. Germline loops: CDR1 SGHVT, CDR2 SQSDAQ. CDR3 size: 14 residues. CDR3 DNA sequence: TGTGCCAGCAACACTGAGCGTATGAACACTGAAGCTTTCTTT. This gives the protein CASNTERMNTEAFF.

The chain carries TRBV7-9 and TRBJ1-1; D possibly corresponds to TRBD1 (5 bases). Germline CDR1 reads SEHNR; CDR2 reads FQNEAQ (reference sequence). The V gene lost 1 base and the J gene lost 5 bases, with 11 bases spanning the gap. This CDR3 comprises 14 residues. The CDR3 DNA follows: TGTGCCAGCAGCTTAGATCAGGGAAGGACTGAAGCTTTCTTT. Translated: CASSLDQGRTEAFF.

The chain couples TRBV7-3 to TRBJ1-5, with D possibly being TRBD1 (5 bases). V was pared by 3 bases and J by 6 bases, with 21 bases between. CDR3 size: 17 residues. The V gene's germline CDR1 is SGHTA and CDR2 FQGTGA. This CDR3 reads CASSLARTFINGQPQHF. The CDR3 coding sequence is TGTGCCAGCAGCTTGGCCCGGACATTTATTAACGGTCAGCCCCAGCATTTT.

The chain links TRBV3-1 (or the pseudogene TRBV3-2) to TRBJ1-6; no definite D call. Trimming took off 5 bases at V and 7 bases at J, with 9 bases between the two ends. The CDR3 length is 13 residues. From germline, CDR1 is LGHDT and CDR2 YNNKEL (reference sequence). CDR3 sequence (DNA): TGTGCCAGCAGCTTCCAACGGAATTCACCCCTCCACTTT. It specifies CASSFQRNSPLHF.

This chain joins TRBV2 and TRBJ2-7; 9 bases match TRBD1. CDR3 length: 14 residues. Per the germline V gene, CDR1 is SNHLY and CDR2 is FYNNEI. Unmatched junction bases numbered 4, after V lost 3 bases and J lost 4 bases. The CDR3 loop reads CASSEDRGNYEQYF. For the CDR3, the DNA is TGTGCCAGCAGTGAGGACAGGGGAAATTACGAGCAGTACTTC.

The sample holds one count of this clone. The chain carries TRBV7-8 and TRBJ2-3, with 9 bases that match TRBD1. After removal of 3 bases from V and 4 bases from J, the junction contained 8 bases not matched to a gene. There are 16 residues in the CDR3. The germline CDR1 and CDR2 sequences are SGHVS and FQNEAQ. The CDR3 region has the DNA TGTGCCAGCAGCTTCCCGGGACAGGGTAGTCCAGATACGCAGTATTTT. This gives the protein CASSFPGQGSPDTQYF. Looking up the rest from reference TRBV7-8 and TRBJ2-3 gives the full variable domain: GAGVSQSPRYKVAKRGQDVALRCDPISGHVSLFWYQQALGQGPEFLTYFQNEAQLDKSGLPSDRFFAERPEGSVSTLKIQRTQQEDSAVYLCASSFPGQGSPDTQYFGPGTRLTVL.